The clone carrying this T cell receptor (beta chain) was seen a few times. Its target is unknown. It was with 60 Vbeta and 13 Jbeta primers that the PCR ran. TCRdb keeps only in-frame clones here, not all; method: immunoSEQ multiplex PCR. The table records over 120,000 clones, about 74% of them present only once. This record comes from a study of cytomegalovirus exposure and HLA in healthy donors. V lost 7 bases and J lost 14; bases outside the gene matches: 9. The CDR3 is 11 amino acids. Germline V gene data show CDR1 as MDHEN and CDR2 as SYDVKM. The study's findings and limits: There were a few CMV-associated chains whose specificity for CMV antigens was confirmed in vitro.

The chain recombines TRBV28 with TRBJ2-3, with 7 positions matching TRBD1. The receptor's source is a young man in good health and CMV-seropositive. Sequencing input: PBMCs. The chain's CDR3 is CASKVPGQAYF. CDR3 nucleotides: TGTGCCAGCAAGGTTCCCGGACAGGCGTATTTT.